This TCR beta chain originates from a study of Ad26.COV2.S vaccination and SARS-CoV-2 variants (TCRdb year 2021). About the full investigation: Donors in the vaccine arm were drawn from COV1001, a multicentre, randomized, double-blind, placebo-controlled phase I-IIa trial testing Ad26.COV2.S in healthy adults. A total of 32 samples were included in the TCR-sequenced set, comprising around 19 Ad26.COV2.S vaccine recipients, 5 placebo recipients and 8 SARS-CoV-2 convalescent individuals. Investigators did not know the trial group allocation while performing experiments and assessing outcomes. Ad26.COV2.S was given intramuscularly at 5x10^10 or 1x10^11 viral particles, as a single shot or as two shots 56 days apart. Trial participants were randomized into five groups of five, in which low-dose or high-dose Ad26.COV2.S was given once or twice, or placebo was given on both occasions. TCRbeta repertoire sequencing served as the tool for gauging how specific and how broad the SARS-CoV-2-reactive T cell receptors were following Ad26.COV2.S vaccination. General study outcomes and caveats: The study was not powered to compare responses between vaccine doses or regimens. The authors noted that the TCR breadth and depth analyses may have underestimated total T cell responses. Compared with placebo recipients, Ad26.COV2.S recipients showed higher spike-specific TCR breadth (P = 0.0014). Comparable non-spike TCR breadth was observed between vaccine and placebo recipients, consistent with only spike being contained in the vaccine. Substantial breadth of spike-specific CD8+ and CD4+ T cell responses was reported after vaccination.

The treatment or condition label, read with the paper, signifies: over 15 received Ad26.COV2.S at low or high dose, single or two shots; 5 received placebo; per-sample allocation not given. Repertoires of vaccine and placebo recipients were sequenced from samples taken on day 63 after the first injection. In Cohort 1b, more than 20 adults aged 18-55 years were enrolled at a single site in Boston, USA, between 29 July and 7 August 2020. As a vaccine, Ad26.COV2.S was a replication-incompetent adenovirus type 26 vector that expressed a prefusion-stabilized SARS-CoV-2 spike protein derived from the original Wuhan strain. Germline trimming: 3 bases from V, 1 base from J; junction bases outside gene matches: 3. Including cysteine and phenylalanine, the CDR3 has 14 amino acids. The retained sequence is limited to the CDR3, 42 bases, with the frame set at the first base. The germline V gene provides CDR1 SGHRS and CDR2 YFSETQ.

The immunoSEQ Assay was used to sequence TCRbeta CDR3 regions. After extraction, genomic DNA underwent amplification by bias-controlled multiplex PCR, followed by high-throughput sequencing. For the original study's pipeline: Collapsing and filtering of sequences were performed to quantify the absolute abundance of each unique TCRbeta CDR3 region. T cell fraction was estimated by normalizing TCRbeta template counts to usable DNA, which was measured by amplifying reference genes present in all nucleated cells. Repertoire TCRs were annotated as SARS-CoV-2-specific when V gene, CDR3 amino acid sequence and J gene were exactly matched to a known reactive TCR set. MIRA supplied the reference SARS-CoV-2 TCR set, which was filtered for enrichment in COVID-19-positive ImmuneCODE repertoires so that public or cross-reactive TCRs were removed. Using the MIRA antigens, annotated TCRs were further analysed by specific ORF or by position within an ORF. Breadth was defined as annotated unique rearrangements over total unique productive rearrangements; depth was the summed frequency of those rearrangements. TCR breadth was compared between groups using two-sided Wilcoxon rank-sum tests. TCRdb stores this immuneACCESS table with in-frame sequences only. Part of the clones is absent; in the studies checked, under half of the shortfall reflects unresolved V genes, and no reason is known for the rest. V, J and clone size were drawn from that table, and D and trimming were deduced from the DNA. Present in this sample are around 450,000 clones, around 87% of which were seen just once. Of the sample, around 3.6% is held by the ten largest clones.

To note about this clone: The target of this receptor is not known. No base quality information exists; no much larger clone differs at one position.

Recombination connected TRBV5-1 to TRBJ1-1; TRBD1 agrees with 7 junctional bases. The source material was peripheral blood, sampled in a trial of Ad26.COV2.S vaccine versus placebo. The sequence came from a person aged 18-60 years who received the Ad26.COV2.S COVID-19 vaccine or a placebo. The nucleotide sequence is TGCGCCAGCAGCTGGGGGACAGAGAACACTGAAGCTTTCTTT. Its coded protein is CASSWGTENTEAFF.